This is a list of T cell receptor beta chains from one sample in a study of blood T cell repertoires in COVID-19. Method: immunoSEQ multiplex PCR; TCRdb's copy keeps in-frame clones and lacks some. The sample contains over 450,000 clones, around 90% of which appear only once. The sample was peripheral blood. The receptors stem from a woman in her 50s with COVID-19, enrolled during active disease. The CDR3 runs from the conserved cysteine through the conserved F or W. Fields, in order: CDR3 DNA, CDR3 protein, D gene, J gene, clone size, V gene. A D gene is named only where the DNA matches it firmly. Clone size, where shown, is once, few, many, or a class for clones that have expanded.

CDR3nt: TGTGCCAGTAGTATGGAGCGCGGTACCTATGGCTACACCTTC; CDR3aa: CASSMERGTYGYTF; d_gene: NA; j_gene: TRBJ1-2; abundance: NA; v_gene: TRBV19
CDR3nt: TGTGCCAGCAGCTTGAGGCTGGACACCTTGAGCAATCAGCCCCAGCATTTT; CDR3aa: CASSLRLDTLSNQPQHF; d_gene: NA; j_gene: TRBJ1-5; abundance: NA; v_gene: TRBV5-6
CDR3nt: TGCGCCAGCAGCTTGGGTGCAGATTACGAGCAGTACTTC; CDR3aa: CASSLGADYEQYF; d_gene: NA; j_gene: TRBJ2-7; abundance: NA; v_gene: TRBV5-1
CDR3nt: TGCGCCAGCAGCCGTAACGGGCGGGACAATGAGCAGTTCTTC; CDR3aa: CASSRNGRDNEQFF; d_gene: NA; j_gene: TRBJ2-1; abundance: NA; v_gene: TRBV10-2
CDR3nt: TGTGCCAGCACCCAAATAGGGGCTCCCCAGCATTTT; CDR3aa: CASTQIGAPQHF; d_gene: NA; j_gene: TRBJ1-5; abundance: NA; v_gene: TRBV6-5
CDR3nt: TGTGCCAGCACAGCGGGGATTTACAATGAGCAGTTCTTC; CDR3aa: CASTAGIYNEQFF; d_gene: TRBD2; j_gene: TRBJ2-1; abundance: NA; v_gene: TRBV2
CDR3nt: TGTGCCAGCAGACTTCAGGGTCTGAACACCGGGGAGCTGTTTTTT; CDR3aa: CASRLQGLNTGELFF; d_gene: NA; j_gene: TRBJ2-2; abundance: NA; v_gene: TRBV11-2
CDR3nt: TGCGCCAGCAGCCCTGGGACAGGGAACACTGAAGCTTTCTTT; CDR3aa: CASSPGTGNTEAFF; d_gene: TRBD1; j_gene: TRBJ1-1; abundance: NA; v_gene: TRBV5-1
CDR3nt: TGTGCCAGCAGAACGGGGGGGATGGAGACCCAGTACTTC; CDR3aa: CASRTGGMETQYF; d_gene: TRBD2; j_gene: TRBJ2-5; abundance: NA; v_gene: TRBV28
CDR3nt: TGTGCCAGCAGTGATACCGGGGGAGTCCAAGCTTTCTTT; CDR3aa: CASSDTGGVQAFF; d_gene: NA; j_gene: TRBJ1-1; abundance: few; v_gene: TRBV6-1
CDR3nt: TGCGCCAGCAGCCAGGGACAGGGACCAAACACTGAAGCTTTCTTT; CDR3aa: CASSQGQGPNTEAFF; d_gene: TRBD1; j_gene: TRBJ1-1; abundance: NA; v_gene: TRBV4-1
CDR3nt: TGCGCCAGCAGCTTGGGGACAGAGAACACTGAAGCTTTCTTT; CDR3aa: CASSLGTENTEAFF; d_gene: NA; j_gene: TRBJ1-1; abundance: NA; v_gene: TRBV5-1
CDR3nt: TGTGCCTGGAGACTGGGACAGCCTTACCGCGAGGAGCTGTTTTTT; CDR3aa: CAWRLGQPYREELFF; d_gene: TRBD1; j_gene: TRBJ2-2; abundance: NA; v_gene: TRBV30
CDR3nt: TGTGCCAGCAGCGTACCTGGCAGCGGGGGCACAGATACGCAGTATTTT; CDR3aa: CASSVPGSGGTDTQYF; d_gene: TRBD2; j_gene: TRBJ2-3; abundance: NA; v_gene: TRBV7-3
CDR3nt: TGTGCTAGTGGTTTGGGACAGGGTCTCTATGGCTACACCTTC; CDR3aa: CASGLGQGLYGYTF; d_gene: TRBD1; j_gene: TRBJ1-2; abundance: NA; v_gene: TRBV12-5
CDR3nt: TGTGCCATCAGTCCCGGGACAGGGTATGGCTACACCTTC; CDR3aa: CAISPGTGYGYTF; d_gene: TRBD1; j_gene: TRBJ1-2; abundance: NA; v_gene: TRBV10-3
CDR3nt: TGTGCCAGCGGGTCTTGGGGCGCAACTAATGAAAAACTGTTTTTT; CDR3aa: CASGSWGATNEKLFF; d_gene: NA; j_gene: TRBJ1-4; abundance: NA; v_gene: TRBV27
CDR3nt: TGTGCCAGCAGCCTCGGCGGGGGGAAGTTCTTC; CDR3aa: CASSLGGGKFF; d_gene: TRBD2; j_gene: TRBJ2-1; abundance: NA; v_gene: TRBV11-2
CDR3nt: TGTGCCAGTAGTACCGGACAGTACACTGAAGCTTTCTTT; CDR3aa: CASSTGQYTEAFF; d_gene: NA; j_gene: TRBJ1-1; abundance: few; v_gene: TRBV19
CDR3nt: TGTGCCAGCAGTTCAGGGTTCAGCAATCAGCCCCAGCATTTT; CDR3aa: CASSSGFSNQPQHF; d_gene: NA; j_gene: TRBJ1-5; abundance: NA; v_gene: TRBV27
CDR3nt: TGTGCCAGCAGCTTGGCCGTGAACACTGAAGCTTTCTTT; CDR3aa: CASSLAVNTEAFF; d_gene: NA; j_gene: TRBJ1-1; abundance: NA; v_gene: TRBV5-4
CDR3nt: TGTGCCAGCAGCGTAGAAGGACTAGCGGGGGGGCAACAGTTCTTC; CDR3aa: CASSVEGLAGGQQFF; d_gene: TRBD2; j_gene: TRBJ2-1; abundance: NA; v_gene: TRBV9
CDR3nt: TGTGCCAGTAGCGGGGGCCTGTGGACCCAGTACTTC; CDR3aa: CASSGGLWTQYF; d_gene: TRBD2; j_gene: TRBJ2-5; abundance: NA; v_gene: TRBV12-3/TRBV12-4
CDR3nt: TGTGCCAGCAGCCCGACAGGGGGCTACAGCTCCTACGAGCAGTACTTC; CDR3aa: CASSPTGGYSSYEQYF; d_gene: TRBD1; j_gene: TRBJ2-7; abundance: NA; v_gene: TRBV11-1
CDR3nt: TGTGCCAGCAGAAGGACAGGCGACTCCTACAATGAGCAGTTCTTC; CDR3aa: CASRRTGDSYNEQFF; d_gene: TRBD1; j_gene: TRBJ2-1; abundance: NA; v_gene: TRBV2
CDR3nt: TGTGCCAGCAGCACTGACAGGGGACACGAGCAGTACTTC; CDR3aa: CASSTDRGHEQYF; d_gene: NA; j_gene: TRBJ2-7; abundance: NA; v_gene: TRBV21-1
CDR3nt: TGTGCCAGCAGTGAAGCGCTTGACAGGGGTTGGCATTTT; CDR3aa: CASSEALDRGWHF; d_gene: TRBD1; j_gene: TRBJ1-5; abundance: once; v_gene: TRBV6-1
CDR3nt: TGTGCCAGCAGGAGGGTTTTCAGCGGGGAGCTGTTTTTT; CDR3aa: CASRRVFSGELFF; d_gene: NA; j_gene: TRBJ2-2; abundance: NA; v_gene: TRBV2
CDR3nt: TGTGCCAGCAGCTTAGGGGGGCGGAACACTGAAGCTTTCTTT; CDR3aa: CASSLGGRNTEAFF; d_gene: NA; j_gene: TRBJ1-1; abundance: NA; v_gene: TRBV7-6
CDR3nt: TGTGCCACCAGTGATTTCGGGGGAAGGGCTTTCTTT; CDR3aa: CATSDFGGRAFF; d_gene: NA; j_gene: TRBJ1-1; abundance: NA; v_gene: TRBV24-1
CDR3nt: TGTGCCAGCCTTACAGGGGGGGATGTGAACACTGAAGCTTTCTTT; CDR3aa: CASLTGGDVNTEAFF; d_gene: TRBD1; j_gene: TRBJ1-1; abundance: NA; v_gene: TRBV28
CDR3nt: TGTGCCAGCAGTTCACTAGTAATTGAGACCCAGTACTTC; CDR3aa: CASSSLVIETQYF; d_gene: NA; j_gene: TRBJ2-5; abundance: NA; v_gene: TRBV7-6
CDR3nt: TGTGCCAGCAGCTTAGAGTGGAACACTGAAGCTTTCTTT; CDR3aa: CASSLEWNTEAFF; d_gene: NA; j_gene: TRBJ1-1; abundance: NA; v_gene: TRBV5-8
CDR3nt: TGTGCCAGCAGCCCTGGGGGGTCTGTGAAGCCCCAGCATTTT; CDR3aa: CASSPGGSVKPQHF; d_gene: NA; j_gene: TRBJ1-5; abundance: NA; v_gene: TRBV27
CDR3nt: TGTGCCACCTCCTTCGGGGCTGAAGCTTTCTTT; CDR3aa: CATSFGAEAFF; d_gene: NA; j_gene: TRBJ1-1; abundance: NA; v_gene: TRBV6-6
CDR3nt: TGTGCCAGCAGCTCCGGGATCTTTATCGATAGCAATCAGCCCCAGCATTTT; CDR3aa: CASSSGIFIDSNQPQHF; d_gene: NA; j_gene: TRBJ1-5; abundance: NA; v_gene: TRBV5-8
CDR3nt: TGTGCCAGCAGCGATGGACGGCGGGGGGCTTACAATGAGCAGTTCTTC; CDR3aa: CASSDGRRGAYNEQFF; d_gene: TRBD2; j_gene: TRBJ2-1; abundance: once; v_gene: TRBV9
CDR3nt: TGTGCCAGCAGCGTGACTAGCGGGAATGAGCAGTTCTTC; CDR3aa: CASSVTSGNEQFF; d_gene: TRBD2; j_gene: TRBJ2-1; abundance: NA; v_gene: TRBV9
CDR3nt: TGTGCCAGCAGCCCACTCCCCACTGAAGCTTTCTTT; CDR3aa: CASSPLPTEAFF; d_gene: NA; j_gene: TRBJ1-1; abundance: few; v_gene: TRBV21-1
CDR3nt: TGTGCCAGTAGTATCGGACTAGCGGTTACTGACACCGGGGAGCTGTTTTTT; CDR3aa: CASSIGLAVTDTGELFF; d_gene: TRBD2; j_gene: TRBJ2-2; abundance: NA; v_gene: TRBV19
CDR3nt: TGTGCCAGCAGCCCGACAGCTGGGTACGAGCAGTACTTC; CDR3aa: CASSPTAGYEQYF; d_gene: NA; j_gene: TRBJ2-7; abundance: NA; v_gene: TRBV7-9
CDR3nt: TGCGCCAGCAGCCTGGGACAGGACACTGAAGCTTTCTTT; CDR3aa: CASSLGQDTEAFF; d_gene: TRBD1; j_gene: TRBJ1-1; abundance: NA; v_gene: TRBV5-1
CDR3nt: TGTGCCTGGAGAAGGATGTTAGGGGGGGCAGATGAAGCTTTCTTT; CDR3aa: CAWRRMLGGADEAFF; d_gene: NA; j_gene: TRBJ1-1; abundance: NA; v_gene: TRBV30
CDR3nt: TGTGCCAGCAGTTCCCCAGGGAATTCCTACAATGAGCAGTTCTTC; CDR3aa: CASSSPGNSYNEQFF; d_gene: NA; j_gene: TRBJ2-1; abundance: NA; v_gene: TRBV28
CDR3nt: TGTGCCAGCAGCTTAAGTAGCGGGGGGGTCGATGAGCAGTTCTTC; CDR3aa: CASSLSSGGVDEQFF; d_gene: TRBD2; j_gene: TRBJ2-1; abundance: NA; v_gene: TRBV7-3
CDR3nt: TGTGCCAGCAGTGCCGGGACACCGAGCTCTGGGGCCAACGTCCTGACTTTC; CDR3aa: CASSAGTPSSGANVLTF; d_gene: NA; j_gene: TRBJ2-6; abundance: NA; v_gene: TRBV6-1
CDR3nt: TGCGCCAGCAGCCAAGATGTGACAGGGACTAGTGGCTACACCTTC; CDR3aa: CASSQDVTGTSGYTF; d_gene: TRBD1; j_gene: TRBJ1-2; abundance: once; v_gene: TRBV4-1
CDR3nt: TGTGCCAGCAGCCCACGACGAATAGCGGGGGTTAACCGGGATGAGCAGTTCTTC; CDR3aa: CASSPRRIAGVNRDEQFF; d_gene: TRBD2; j_gene: TRBJ2-1; abundance: NA; v_gene: TRBV7-9
CDR3nt: TGTGCCAGCTCACCCGGTCGGGGGTCGGAGACCCAGTACTTC; CDR3aa: CASSPGRGSETQYF; d_gene: NA; j_gene: TRBJ2-5; abundance: many; v_gene: TRBV18
CDR3nt: TGCAGCGTTGAAGAAGGGTTCAGGGGCACAGATACGCAGTATTTT; CDR3aa: CSVEEGFRGTDTQYF; d_gene: NA; j_gene: TRBJ2-3; abundance: few; v_gene: TRBV29-1